Listed below are T cell receptor beta chains from one sample, sequenced in a study of vaccination effects on CD4 cells after COVID-19. Antigens for these TCRs are unknown. Clones were sequenced by immunoSEQ multiplex PCR, and TCRdb holds only the in-frame ones, with some missing. Among 20,000 to 25,000 clones listed, 73% were seen once. The sample consisted of CD4+ T cells from PBMCs cultured without peptide, taken before COVID-19 vaccination. The receptors here all came from a human donor who received a COVID-19 vaccine. Each CDR3 is given with its conserved first and last residue. D genes are given only for firm matches. The size entry is marked missing in some rows and otherwise reads once, few, many or a size class.

v_gene	abundance	d_gene	j_gene	CDR3aa	CDR3nt
TRBV3-1/TRBV3-2	NA	NA	TRBJ1-2	CASSPAIGGNGYTF	TGTGCCAGCAGCCCCGCGATTGGGGGAAATGGCTACACCTTC
TRBV5-6	NA	NA	TRBJ1-1	CASSIRTDMNTEAFF	TGTGCCAGCAGCATCCGGACAGATATGAACACTGAAGCTTTCTTT
TRBV12-3/TRBV12-4	NA	NA	TRBJ1-3	CASSLGNTIYF	TGTGCCAGCAGCCTGGGAAACACCATATATTTT
TRBV19	NA	NA	TRBJ1-5	CASSMVTGASNQPQHF	TGTGCCAGTAGTATGGTGACGGGGGCAAGCAATCAGCCCCAGCATTTT
TRBV9	NA	TRBD1	TRBJ1-4	CASSVAPEQGRGNEKLFF	TGTGCCAGCAGCGTAGCCCCCGAACAGGGGCGGGGTAATGAAAAACTGTTTTTT
TRBV12-3/TRBV12-4	NA	NA	TRBJ2-7	CASSLKNEQYF	TGTGCCAGCAGTTTAAAAAACGAGCAGTACTTC
TRBV4-2	once	NA	TRBJ2-7	CASSSRQGAGASYEQYF	TGTGCCAGCAGCTCCCGACAGGGAGCGGGAGCCTCCTACGAGCAGTACTTC
TRBV7-2	NA	NA	TRBJ1-6	CASSRQGDSPLHF	TGTGCCAGCAGCCGGCAAGGGGATTCACCCCTCCACTTT
TRBV7-9	once	NA	TRBJ1-1	CASSLAVLGDGTEAFF	TGTGCCAGCAGCTTAGCGGTCTTGGGGGATGGCACTGAAGCTTTCTTT
TRBV6-5	once	TRBD1	TRBJ1-4	CASSTTGDGEKLFF	TGTGCCAGCAGTACGACAGGGGATGGCGAAAAACTGTTTTTT
TRBV5-4	NA	TRBD2	TRBJ2-7	CASSLDGGRGYEQYF	TGTGCCAGCAGCTTGGATGGCGGGAGGGGCTACGAGCAGTACTTC
TRBV18	NA	NA	TRBJ2-6	CASSPPSATSGANVLTF	TGTGCCAGCTCCCCCCCCTCTGCCACCTCTGGGGCCAACGTCCTGACTTTC
TRBV5-1	NA	NA	TRBJ2-5	CASKRDESGETQYF	TGCGCCAGCAAGAGAGACGAGTCGGGGGAGACCCAGTACTTC
TRBV5-4	NA	NA	TRBJ2-1	CASSLDGREQFF	TGTGCCAGCAGCTTGGACGGGCGGGAGCAGTTCTTC
TRBV3-1/TRBV3-2	NA	NA	TRBJ1-3	CASSQGGLIGNTIYF	TGTGCCAGCAGCCAAGGTGGGCTGATCGGGAACACCATATATTTT
TRBV28	NA	TRBD1	TRBJ1-5	CASSSLQGDNQPQHF	TGTGCCAGCAGTTCCTTACAGGGGGACAATCAGCCCCAGCATTTT
TRBV2	NA	TRBD2	TRBJ2-7	CASRGPLAGGNYEQYF	TGTGCCAGCAGAGGGCCCCTAGCGGGGGGGAACTACGAGCAGTACTTC
TRBV6-2/TRBV6-3	few	NA	TRBJ1-5	CASSEQGPRQPQHF	TGTGCCAGCAGCGAACAGGGACCGCGGCAGCCCCAGCATTTT
TRBV6-1	NA	NA	TRBJ1-6	CASSETISPLHF	TGTGCCAGCAGTGAAACCATCTCACCCCTCCACTTT
TRBV6-1	NA	NA	TRBJ1-2	CASSENLYGYTF	TGTGCCAGCAGTGAAAATCTCTATGGCTACACCTTC
TRBV7-3	NA	TRBD2	TRBJ2-1	CASSPTGTSGGAYNEQFF	TGTGCCAGCAGCCCAACCGGGACTAGCGGGGGAGCCTACAATGAGCAGTTCTTC
TRBV19	few	NA	TRBJ2-1	CASSIWNEQFF	TGTGCCAGTAGTATTTGGAATGAGCAGTTCTTC
TRBV20-1	NA	NA	TRBJ1-2	CSARGGDGYTF	TGCAGTGCTAGGGGGGGGGATGGCTACACCTTC
TRBV6-4	NA	NA	TRBJ1-1	CASSDEGRTEAFF	TGTGCCAGCAGTGACGAGGGGAGGACTGAAGCTTTCTTT
TRBV4-1	NA	NA	TRBJ2-7	CASSQGSGTQTYEQYF	TGCGCCAGCAGCCAAGGATCCGGGACACAGACCTACGAGCAGTACTTC
TRBV2	NA	NA	TRBJ1-1	CASSGLANTEAFF	TGTGCCAGCAGTGGTCTAGCGAACACTGAAGCTTTCTTT
TRBV28	NA	NA	TRBJ2-7	CASSPGSISYEQYF	TGTGCCAGCAGTCCGGGAAGCATAAGCTACGAGCAGTACTTC
TRBV9	NA	TRBD2	TRBJ2-1	CASSVAGKRGNNEQFF	TGTGCCAGCAGCGTAGCGGGAAAGCGGGGGAACAATGAGCAGTTCTTC